A single sample gave rise to the 19 T cell receptor beta chains below, sequenced in a study of cytotoxic CD8 clonotypes in ibrutinib-treated CLL. TCRdb's table, derived via immunoSEQ multiplex PCR, lists solely in-frame clones and lacks some. Among 160,000 or so clones, about four fifths were seen once, and the ten largest hold roughly 2%. Sample: PBMCs, taken after 12 months of ibrutinib treatment. The source of these receptors is a human donor with chronic lymphocytic leukemia.

This sequence joins TRBV30 and TRBJ1-2; TRBD1 matches at 9 bases. CDR3 size: 11 residues. CDR1 GTSNPN and CDR2 SVGIG come from the germline V gene (reference sequence). Trimming at V came to 4 bases and at J to 14 bases, leaving 8 bases not matched to a gene. The CDR3 DNA follows: TGTGCCTGGAACGGCCGGGACAGGGAAACCTTC. Translated: CAWNGRDRETF.

The chain uses TRBV19 and TRBJ2-7, with D uncertain. Trimming left V 0 bases short and J 3 bases short, with 12 bases between. Per the germline V gene, CDR1 is LNHDA and CDR2 is SQIVND (reference sequence). The CDR3 covers 15 residues. The chain's CDR3 is CASSIDPSRSYEQYF. DNA of the CDR3: TGTGCCAGTAGTATAGACCCCTCTCGGAGCTACGAGCAGTACTTC. Filled out from reference TRBV19 and TRBJ2-7, the complete variable domain reads DGGITQSPKYLFRKEGQNVTLSCEQNLNHDAMYWYRQDPGQGLRLIYYSQIVNDFQKGDIAEGYSVSREKKESFPLTVTSAQKNPTAFYLCASSIDPSRSYEQYFGPGTRLTVT.

The chain joins TRBV6-5 to TRBJ1-4; possible D gene TRBD1, 6 bases. The CDR3 covers 15 residues. The V and J ends lost 5 bases and 7 bases respectively, with 17 bases between them. Germline CDR1 and CDR2: MNHEY and SVGAGI. CDR3 sequence: CASSGQTPGGEKLFF. The CDR3 DNA is TGTGCCAGCAGTGGACAGACCCCGGGCGGTGAAAAACTGTTTTTT.

The chain combines TRBV28 with TRBJ2-7; D gene unclear. In germline, CDR1 is MDHEN, CDR2 SYDVKM. V lost 4 bases, J lost 0 bases, and 7 bases lay in between. The CDR3 is 13 amino acids. The CDR3: CASSSSLSYEQYF. The CDR3 nucleotides are TGTGCCAGCAGTTCGTCCCTCTCCTACGAGCAGTACTTC. Combining the CDR3 with reference TRBV28 and TRBJ2-7 gives the whole variable domain DVKVTQSSRYLVKRTGEKVFLECVQDMDHENMFWYRQDPGLGLRLIYFSYDVKMKEKGDIPEGYSVSREKKERFSLILESASTNQTSMYLCASSSSLSYEQYFGPGTRLTVT.

The chain couples TRBV10-3 to TRBJ2-5; D is perhaps TRBD1 or TRBD2 (5 bases each). V was pared by 6 bases and J by 5 bases, with 25 bases between. The V gene's germline CDR1 is ENHRY and CDR2 SYGVKD. The CDR3 loop spans 17 amino acids. CDR3 sequence (DNA): TGTGCCATCAGCCAGCGAGGACCAGGGACGGAGTGGGAGACCCAGTACTTC. This codes for CAISQRGPGTEWETQYF.

The chain joins TRBV5-1 to TRBJ1-3; TRBD1 is a possible D gene (5 bases). Germline lookup yields CDR1 SGHRS and CDR2 YFSETQ. Trimming left V 3 bases short and J 8 bases short, with 18 bases between. CDR3 length: 15 residues. The CDR3 is CASSSRGIGGDTIYF. The CDR3, as DNA: TGCGCCAGCAGCTCGCGGGGGATCGGTGGGGACACCATATATTTT.

The chain employs TRBV4-2 and TRBJ1-1; unclear D gene. The germline V and J ends were trimmed by 0 bases and 1 base, with 9 bases remaining between them. The CDR3 covers 15 residues. Germline V gene sequence: CDR1 LGHNA, CDR2 YNFKEQ. The DNA of the CDR3 is TGTGCCAGCAGCCAAGAAGCGGGGTGGAACACTGAAGCTTTCTTT. It translates to CASSQEAGWNTEAFF.

The chain couples TRBV19 to TRBJ1-4; no firm D call. Germline values: CDR1 LNHDA, CDR2 SQIVND (reference sequence). The CDR3 has 15 amino acids. The V and J ends lost 3 bases and 3 bases respectively, with 11 bases between them. The CDR3 reads CASSIRRLANEKLFF. In DNA, the CDR3 is TGTGCCAGTAGTATCCGGCGGTTGGCTAATGAAAAACTGTTTTTT.

The gene calls are TRBV7-7 and TRBJ2-7; 7 nucleotides line up with TRBD2. CDR3 length: 12 residues. V was clipped by 8 bases and J by 6 bases; unmatched bases: 7. The germline V gene has CDR1 SSHAT and CDR2 FNYEAQ (reference sequence). The CDR3 reads CASRREGIEQYF. The CDR3 DNA sequence: TGTGCCAGCCGAAGGGAGGGTATCGAGCAGTACTTC.

The chain employs TRBV28 and TRBJ1-5; D might be TRBD1 (5 bases). Per the germline V gene, CDR1 is MDHEN and CDR2 is SYDVKM. This CDR3 is built from 16 residues. V shed 7 bases and J shed 2 bases, with 18 bases lying between them. This CDR3 reads CASISAGRGGNQPQHF. DNA for the CDR3: TGTGCCAGCATCTCCGCGGGGAGGGGCGGCAATCAGCCCCAGCATTTT.

The V call is TRBV9, the J call TRBJ2-6; D is unclear. The CDR3 consists of 15 residues. CDR1 and CDR2 from the germline V gene are SGDLS and YYNGEE. The germline V and J ends were trimmed by 0 bases and 0 bases, with 4 bases remaining between them. CDR3 sequence (DNA): TGTGCCAGCAGCGTAGATACCTCTGGGGCCAACGTCCTGACTTTC. It codes for CASSVDTSGANVLTF.

The chain joins TRBV4-3 to TRBJ2-7; 16 bases fit TRBD2. The V gene's germline CDR1 is LGHNA and CDR2 YSLEER. The CDR3 covers 18 residues. Losses at the gene ends were 3 bases for V and 4 bases for J; bases not matched to a gene: 9. Here the CDR3 DNA reads TGCGCCAGCAGCCAGGGACTAGCGGGAGGGATAACCGCTTACGAGCAGTACTTC. Translation: CASSQGLAGGITAYEQYF.

The chain uses TRBV18 and TRBJ2-2; no clear D. CDR1 and CDR2 (germline): KGHSH, LQKENI. The CDR3 is 13 residues long. The V gene lost 2 bases and the J gene lost 4 bases, with 5 bases spanning the gap. Written as DNA, the CDR3 is TGTGCCAGCTCACCAGATCCCACCGGGGAGCTGTTTTTT. The encoded protein is CASSPDPTGELFF.

The chain is built from TRBV28 and TRBJ2-4; TRBD2 matches at 12 bases. J was trimmed by 8 bases and V by 3 bases; bases with no gene match: 8. The CDR3 length is 16 residues. From germline, CDR1 is MDHEN and CDR2 SYDVKM. This CDR3 is CASSFLTSGSKYIQYF. DNA of the CDR3: TGTGCCAGCAGTTTCCTGACTAGCGGGAGTAAGTACATTCAGTACTTC.

The J gene is TRBJ2-3, the V gene TRBV6-1, with 7 bases fitting TRBD2. Losses at the gene ends were 1 base for V and 1 base for J; bases not matched to a gene: 2. CDR1 MNHNS and CDR2 SASEGT come from the germline V gene. The CDR3 spans 15 residues. The CDR3 sequence is CASSEGGSRTDTQYF. CDR3 sequence (DNA): TGTGCCAGCAGTGAAGGCGGGAGTCGCACAGATACGCAGTATTTT.

The chain has TRBV7-9 and TRBJ2-7, with D hard to call. Looked up from germline, CDR1 is SEHNR and CDR2 is FQNEAQ (reference sequence). Trimming cost V 2 bases and J 6 bases, with 8 bases left between them. CDR3 length: 12 amino acids. The CDR3 loop reads CASSLKNGEQYF. The CDR3 DNA sequence: TGTGCCAGCAGCTTAAAGAACGGCGAGCAGTACTTC.

This chain links TRBV14 with TRBJ2-2; D perhaps matches TRBD1 (5 bases). V lost 4 bases and J lost 5, with 14 bases in between. Germline-derived CDR1 and CDR2 are SGHDN and FVKESK. This CDR3 region has 15 residues. DNA for the CDR3: TGTGCCAGCAGCCCCGGCAGGGAAGCGACCGGGGAGCTGTTTTTT. This sequence encodes CASSPGREATGELFF.

This chain uses TRBV7-2 with TRBJ2-3; D is undetermined. Germline loops: CDR1 SGHTA, CDR2 FQGNSA. The CDR3 extends over 13 amino acids. Trimming left V 3 bases short and J 4 bases short, with 8 bases between. CDR3 residues: CASSLRTPDTQYF. In nucleotides, the CDR3 is TGTGCCAGCAGCTTGCGGACCCCAGATACGCAGTATTTT.

The V gene is TRBV28, the J gene TRBJ2-7; 9 positions agree with TRBD1. This CDR3 is 16 amino acids long. V gave up 8 bases and J gave up 2 bases; unmatched junction bases: 13. CDR1 and CDR2 (germline): MDHEN, SYDVKM. DNA of the CDR3: TGTGCCAGCCGGGGACAGGGATACTCCCGTACCTACGAGCAGTACTTC. Its translation: CASRGQGYSRTYEQYF.